This note documents a single T cell receptor beta chain sequence. Its specificity is unknown. None of the participants with HIV were treated outside the United States. Every specimen held between about 0.85-10 million cryopreserved PBMC. These were thawed and washed before DNA extraction. Germline CDR1 MNHNS, CDR2 SASEGT. V lost 6 bases, J lost 1 base, and 13 bases lay in between. The CDR3 length is 15 residues. At survey level, the immunoSEQ assay was run in its v3.0 version. Sequencing used immunoSEQ multiplex PCR; TCRdb keeps in-frame clones, though not all of them. The top ten clones hold about 8.9% of a sample with some 23,000 clones, 85% to 95% of them seen once. This sample is part of a study of long-term antiretroviral therapy in people with HIV. Notes on the study in general: Whichever time point was examined, clones expanded before ART dominated the repertoire. HIV repertoires showed narrower CDR3 length ranges than controls.

The V gene is TRBV6-1, the J gene TRBJ1-5; TRBD1 might be the D (6 bases). The receptor was isolated from a woman aged 40 to 50 with HIV. The material was unsorted PBMCs, obtained 7.6 years after starting antiretroviral therapy. CDR3 DNA: TGTGCCAGCAGCGCGCGGGGGCTGAGCAATCAGCCCCAGCATTTT. This gives the protein CASSARGLSNQPQHF.